Sequencing of this T cell receptor (beta chain) was carried out in a study of T cells in Graves' hyperthyroidism and ophthalmopathy. CDR3 length: 14 amino acids. Germline trimming cut 5 bases from V and 1 base from J; bases unmatched to any gene: 4. The germline V gene encodes CDR1 SGHVS and CDR2 FNYEAQ. There are a few counts of this clonotype. Using RNA transcripts as the source, TCR beta CDR3 regions were amplified. A set of HTBI primers served as the primers for a first-round RT-PCR of the TCR CDR3. TCRdb passed the multiplex PCR reads through MiXCR, listing each CDR3 protein once. The sample yields about 640,000 distinct CDR3 sequences, roughly 20% seen once.

This sequence joins TRBV7-6 and TRBJ2-7; TRBD1 agrees at 8 bases. Sequencing was carried out using blood. The clonotype originates from a man younger than 40 with Graves' ophthalmopathy. CDR3 amino acids: CASSGRDRSYEQYF. Here the CDR3 DNA reads TGTGCCAGCAGCGGCCGGGACAGGTCCTACGAGCAGTACTTC.